These 10 T cell receptor beta chains came from one sample sequenced in a study of cytomegalovirus exposure and HLA in healthy donors. Use of 60 Vbeta and 13 Jbeta primers characterized the PCR. Measured with immunoSEQ multiplex PCR; TCRdb has only the in-frame clones, and not every one. This sample carries around 160,000 clones, approximately 80% of them seen once, and the ten largest clones take over 1.5%. The specimen was PBMCs. The receptors come from a woman aged 18-30 years in good health and CMV-seronegative.

The chain has TRBV14 and TRBJ1-1, with 8 bases that match TRBD1. The germline V gene has CDR1 SGHDN and CDR2 FVKESK. V shed 4 bases, J shed 4 bases, and the junction held 8 bases outside the gene matches. The length of the CDR3 is 15 residues. CDR3 nucleotides: TGTGCCAGCAGCCCCCGCGGCAGGGGGCTCACTGAAGCTTTCTTT. Translation gives CASSPRGRGLTEAFF.

CDR3 coding DNA: TGTGCCTGGAGTGTAGGGGGGGCTAAGGCAGATACGCAGTATTTT. It yields the protein CAWSVGGAKADTQYF. The V call is TRBV30, the J call TRBJ2-3; perhaps TRBD2 as D (7 bases). V lost 0 bases to trimming and J lost 4 bases, with 14 bases between them. The CDR3 runs to 15 residues. Germline CDR1 reads GTSNPN; CDR2 reads SVGIG (reference sequence).

The chain employs TRBV19 and TRBJ2-5; maybe TRBD2 (5 bases). CDR3 length equals 13 residues. With 4 bases removed from V and 11 bases from J, the gap between germline ends came to 17 bases. CDR1 and CDR2 from the germline V gene are LNHDA and SQIVND (reference sequence). The CDR3 region is CASSTTSGSEQYF. The CDR3 DNA reads as TGTGCCAGTAGTACCACCTCGGGAAGTGAGCAGTACTTC.

The gene calls are TRBV19 and TRBJ1-2; D not certain. V dropped 5 bases and J dropped 5 bases, with 9 bases sitting between them. The CDR3 spans 12 residues. The germline gives CDR1 LNHDA, CDR2 SQIVND (reference sequence). The CDR3 here is CASSPRPYGYTF. CDR3 DNA sequence: TGTGCCAGTAGTCCTCGTCCGTATGGCTACACCTTC.

The rearrangement joins TRBV2 to TRBJ1-5, with D maybe TRBD1 (6 bases). V was cut by 3 bases and J by 9 bases, with 15 bases left in between. CDR3 size: 14 residues. The germline CDR1 and CDR2 sequences are SNHLY and FYNNEI. The chain's CDR3 is CASSDFEGVVPQHF. CDR3 sequence (DNA): TGTGCCAGCAGTGACTTTGAGGGGGTTGTGCCCCAGCATTTT. Full variable domain (missing parts from reference TRBV2 and TRBJ1-5): EPEVTQTPSHQVTQMGQEVILRCVPISNHLYFYWYRQILGQKVEFLVSFYNNEISEKSEIFDDQFSVERPDGSNFTLKIRSTKLEDSAMYFCASSDFEGVVPQHFGDGTRLSIL.

V usage is TRBV5-4 and J usage is TRBJ2-3; D is possibly TRBD1 (5 bases). The CDR3 has 14 amino acids. Germline V gene sequence: CDR1 SGHNT, CDR2 YYREEE (reference sequence). Trimming shortened V by 4 bases and J by 5 bases, and 14 bases separated the two germline ends. The CDR3 DNA reads as TGTGCCAGCAGCCTCAATAACGGACAAGATACGCAGTATTTT. Encoded protein: CASSLNNGQDTQYF. Drawing the rest from reference TRBV5-4 and TRBJ2-3, the complete variable domain is ETGVTQSPTHLIKTRGQQVTLRCSSQSGHNTVSWYQQALGQGPQFIFQYYREEENGRGNFPPRFSGLQFPNYSSELNVNALELDDSALYLCASSLNNGQDTQYFGPGTRLTVL.

This clone has more than one count but fewer than ten. This chain connects TRBV29-1 to TRBJ2-1, with 9 positions matching TRBD2. The CDR3 consists of 17 residues. V gave up 8 bases and J gave up 3 bases; unmatched junction bases: 17. Germline CDR1 reads SQVTM; CDR2 reads ANQGSEA. The CDR3: CSPSAGGSPWRYNEQFF. The CDR3 DNA sequence: TGCAGCCCTTCAGCGGGGGGATCCCCTTGGCGCTACAATGAGCAGTTCTTC.

V usage is TRBV18 and J usage is TRBJ2-7; D is unclear. V was trimmed by 0 bases and J by 2 bases, leaving 11 bases between them. The germline V gene encodes CDR1 KGHSH and CDR2 LQKENI. The CDR3 has 15 amino acids. Written as DNA, the CDR3 is TGTGCCAGCTCACCACCGGCACAGAGAACCTACGAGCAGTACTTC. Protein sequence: CASSPPAQRTYEQYF. The full variable domain, in which reference TRBV18 and TRBJ2-7 provide the parts outside the CDR3, is NAGVMQNPRHLVRRRGQEARLRCSPMKGHSHVYWYRQLPEEGLKFMVYLQKENIIDESGMPKERFSAEFPKEGPSILRIQQVVRGDSAAYFCASSPPAQRTYEQYFGPGTRLTVT.

The chain recombines TRBV9 with TRBJ2-5; TRBD2 matches 10 bases. CDR3 length: 15 residues. J was trimmed by 5 bases and V by 3 bases; bases with no gene match: 7. Germline V lookup: CDR1 SGDLS, CDR2 YYNGEE. The CDR3 sequence is CASSGGILAGETQYF. CDR3 sequence (DNA): TGTGCCAGCAGCGGCGGAATACTAGCGGGGGAGACCCAGTACTTC.

This clone has only one observation. V and J are TRBV28 and TRBJ2-1, with 12 bases that match TRBD2. The germline gives CDR1 MDHEN, CDR2 SYDVKM. V lost 10 bases to trimming and J lost 2 bases; unmatched junction nucleotides: 12. The CDR3 consists of 17 residues. The CDR3, as DNA: TGTGCCATATCGGGACTAGCGGGTAAGGTCCCCTACAATGAGCAGTTCTTC. It translates to CAISGLAGKVPYNEQFF.